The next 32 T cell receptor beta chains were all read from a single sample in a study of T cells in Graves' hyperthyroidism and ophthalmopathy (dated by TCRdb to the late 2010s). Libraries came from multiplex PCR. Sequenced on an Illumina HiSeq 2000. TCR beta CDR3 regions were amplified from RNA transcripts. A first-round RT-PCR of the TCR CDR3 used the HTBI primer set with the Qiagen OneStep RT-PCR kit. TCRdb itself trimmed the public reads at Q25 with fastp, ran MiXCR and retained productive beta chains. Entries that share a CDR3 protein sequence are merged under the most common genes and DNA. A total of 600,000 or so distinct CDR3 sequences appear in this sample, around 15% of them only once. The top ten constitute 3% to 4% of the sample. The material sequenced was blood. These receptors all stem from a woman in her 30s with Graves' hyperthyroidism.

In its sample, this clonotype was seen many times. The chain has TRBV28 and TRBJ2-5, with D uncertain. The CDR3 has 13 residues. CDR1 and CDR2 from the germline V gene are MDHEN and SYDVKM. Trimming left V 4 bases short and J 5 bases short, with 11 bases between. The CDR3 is CASSSPTGETQYF. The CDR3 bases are TGTGCCAGCAGTTCACCGACCGGGGAGACCCAGTACTTC.

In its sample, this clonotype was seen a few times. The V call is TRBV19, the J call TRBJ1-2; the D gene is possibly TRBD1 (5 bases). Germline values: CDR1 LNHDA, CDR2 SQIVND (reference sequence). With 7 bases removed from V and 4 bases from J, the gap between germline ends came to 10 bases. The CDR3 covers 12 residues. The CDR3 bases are TGTGCCAGTATTGGGGACCCCTATGGCTACACCTTC. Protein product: CASIGDPYGYTF.

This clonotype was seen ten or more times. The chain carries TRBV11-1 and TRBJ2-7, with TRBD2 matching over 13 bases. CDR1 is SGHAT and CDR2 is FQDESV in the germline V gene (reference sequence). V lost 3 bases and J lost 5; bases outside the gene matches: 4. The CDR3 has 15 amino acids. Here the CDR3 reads CASSFTSGRADEQYF. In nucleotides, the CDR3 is TGTGCCAGCAGCTTCACTAGCGGGAGGGCTGACGAGCAGTACTTC.

The CDR3: CASSVVGGLNQPQHF. The CDR3, as DNA: TGTGCCAGCAGTGTCGTGGGGGGCCTAAATCAGCCCCAGCATTTT. The chain combines TRBV2 with TRBJ1-5, with a weak D call TRBD1 (6 bases). V shed 4 bases and J shed 4 bases, with 14 bases lying between them. Germline V lookup: CDR1 SNHLY, CDR2 FYNNEI. This CDR3 is built from 15 residues. Looking up the rest from reference TRBV2 and TRBJ1-5 gives the full variable domain: EPEVTQTPSHQVTQMGQEVILRCVPISNHLYFYWYRQILGQKVEFLVSFYNNEISEKSEIFDDQFSVERPDGSNFTLKIRSTKLEDSAMYFCASSVVGGLNQPQHFGDGTRLSIL.

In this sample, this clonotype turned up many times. The CDR3 here is CAWSWGDSLNTEAFF. Written as DNA, the CDR3 is TGTGCCTGGAGCTGGGGAGACTCCCTGAACACTGAAGCTTTCTTT. The V call is TRBV30, the J call TRBJ1-1, with no clear D. This CDR3 contains 15 residues. The germline gives CDR1 GTSNPN, CDR2 SVGIG (reference sequence). The germline V and J ends were trimmed by 3 bases and 0 bases, with 14 bases remaining between them.

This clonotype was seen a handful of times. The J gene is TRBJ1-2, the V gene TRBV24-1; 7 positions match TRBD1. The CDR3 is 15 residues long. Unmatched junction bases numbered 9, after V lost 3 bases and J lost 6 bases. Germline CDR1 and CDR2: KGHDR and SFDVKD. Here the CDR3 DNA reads TGTGCCACCAGTGATCCAGCAGGGGGGTTTGATGGCTACACCTTC. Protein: CATSDPAGGFDGYTF.

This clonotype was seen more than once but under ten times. The CDR3 protein is CASSASGLTLNYEQYF. The CDR3 region has the DNA TGTGCCAGCAGTGCCTCGGGACTAACGCTTAATTACGAGCAGTACTTC. The rearrangement uses TRBV27 and TRBJ2-7, with 7 bases matching TRBD2. V lost 5 bases to trimming and J lost 4 bases; unmatched junction nucleotides: 14. The CDR3 has 16 amino acids. The V gene's germline CDR1 is MNHEY and CDR2 SMNVEV (reference sequence).

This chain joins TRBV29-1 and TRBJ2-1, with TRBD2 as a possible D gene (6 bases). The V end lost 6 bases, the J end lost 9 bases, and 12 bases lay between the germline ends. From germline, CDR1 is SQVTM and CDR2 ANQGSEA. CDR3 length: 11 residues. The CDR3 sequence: CSVPDYFEQFF. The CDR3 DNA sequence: TGCAGCGTACCGGACTATTTTGAGCAGTTCTTC.

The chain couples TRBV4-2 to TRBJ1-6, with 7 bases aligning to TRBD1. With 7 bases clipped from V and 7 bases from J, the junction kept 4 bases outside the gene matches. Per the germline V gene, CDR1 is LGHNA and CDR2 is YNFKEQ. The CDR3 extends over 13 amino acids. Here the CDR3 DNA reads TGTGCCAGCAATTGGGACAGCAATTCACCCCTCCACTTT. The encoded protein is CASNWDSNSPLHF.

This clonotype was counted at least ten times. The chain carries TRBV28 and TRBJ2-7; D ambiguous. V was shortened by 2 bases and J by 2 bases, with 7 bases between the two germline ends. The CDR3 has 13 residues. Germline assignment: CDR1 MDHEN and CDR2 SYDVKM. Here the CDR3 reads CASSLISTYEQYF. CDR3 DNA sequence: TGTGCCAGCAGTTTAATCAGTACCTACGAGCAGTACTTC.

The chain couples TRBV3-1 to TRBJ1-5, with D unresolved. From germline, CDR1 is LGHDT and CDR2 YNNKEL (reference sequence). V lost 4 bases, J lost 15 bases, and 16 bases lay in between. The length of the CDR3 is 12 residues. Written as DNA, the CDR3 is TGTGCCAGCAGCCCCAGGACTAGAGTGCCGCATTTT. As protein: CASSPRTRVPHF.

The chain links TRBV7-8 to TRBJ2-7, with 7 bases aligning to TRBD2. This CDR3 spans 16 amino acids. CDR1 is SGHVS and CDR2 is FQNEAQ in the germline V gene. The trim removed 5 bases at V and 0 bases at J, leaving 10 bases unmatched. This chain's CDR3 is CASSPRVSSGSYEQYF. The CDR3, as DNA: TGTGCCAGCAGCCCCCGGGTTTCTAGCGGCTCCTACGAGCAGTACTTC.

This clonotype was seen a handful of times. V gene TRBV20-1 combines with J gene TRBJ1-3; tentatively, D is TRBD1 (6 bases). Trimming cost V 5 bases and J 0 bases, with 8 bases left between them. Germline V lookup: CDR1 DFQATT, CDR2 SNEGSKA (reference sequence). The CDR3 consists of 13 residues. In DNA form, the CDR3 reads TGCAGTGCTGGACAGTTCTCTGGAAACACCATATATTTT. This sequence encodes CSAGQFSGNTIYF.

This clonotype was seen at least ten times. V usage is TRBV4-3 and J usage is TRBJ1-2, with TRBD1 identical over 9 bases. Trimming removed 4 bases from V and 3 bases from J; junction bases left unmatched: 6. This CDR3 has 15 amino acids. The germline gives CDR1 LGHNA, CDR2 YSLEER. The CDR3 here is CASSRTGGDDYGYTF. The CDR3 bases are TGCGCCAGCAGCCGAACAGGGGGCGATGACTATGGCTACACCTTC.

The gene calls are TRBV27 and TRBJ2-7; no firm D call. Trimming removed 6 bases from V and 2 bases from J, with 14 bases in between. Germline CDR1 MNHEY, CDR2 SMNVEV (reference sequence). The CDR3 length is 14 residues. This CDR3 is CASRALRPTYEQYF. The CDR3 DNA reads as TGTGCCAGCAGGGCGTTACGGCCAACCTACGAGCAGTACTTC.

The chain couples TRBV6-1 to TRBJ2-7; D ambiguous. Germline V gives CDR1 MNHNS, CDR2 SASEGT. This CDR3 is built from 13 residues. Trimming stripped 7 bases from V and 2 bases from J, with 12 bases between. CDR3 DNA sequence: TGTGCCAGCAACCGCGGCGGCCCCTACGAGCAGTACTTC. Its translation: CASNRGGPYEQYF.

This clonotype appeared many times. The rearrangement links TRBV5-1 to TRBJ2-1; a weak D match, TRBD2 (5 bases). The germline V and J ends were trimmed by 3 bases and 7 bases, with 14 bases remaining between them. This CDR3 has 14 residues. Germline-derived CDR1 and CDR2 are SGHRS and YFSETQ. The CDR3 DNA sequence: TGCGCCAGCAGCTCGGAAAGAGGGCTGAATGAGCAGTTCTTC. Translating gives CASSSERGLNEQFF.

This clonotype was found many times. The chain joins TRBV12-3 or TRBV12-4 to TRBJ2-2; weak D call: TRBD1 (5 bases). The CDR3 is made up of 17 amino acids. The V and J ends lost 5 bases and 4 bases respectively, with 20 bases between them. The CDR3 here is CASSLHRRIASTGELFF. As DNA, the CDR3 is TGTGCCAGCAGTCTCCACAGGAGAATAGCATCCACCGGGGAGCTGTTTTTT.

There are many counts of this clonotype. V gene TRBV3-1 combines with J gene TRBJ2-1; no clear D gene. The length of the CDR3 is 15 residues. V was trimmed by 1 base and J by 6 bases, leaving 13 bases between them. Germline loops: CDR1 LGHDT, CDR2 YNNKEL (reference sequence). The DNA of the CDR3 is TGTGCCAGCAGCCAAGGTCTACAGCCTAGCAATGAGCAGTTCTTC. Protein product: CASSQGLQPSNEQFF.

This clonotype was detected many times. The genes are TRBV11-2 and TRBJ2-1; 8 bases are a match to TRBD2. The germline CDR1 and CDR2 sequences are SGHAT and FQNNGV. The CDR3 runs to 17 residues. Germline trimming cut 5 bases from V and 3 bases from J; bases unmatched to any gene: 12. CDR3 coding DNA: TGTGCCAGCAGCAAGGGGGGGGCGGGAGGCCACTACAATGAGCAGTTCTTC. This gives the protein CASSKGGAGGHYNEQFF.

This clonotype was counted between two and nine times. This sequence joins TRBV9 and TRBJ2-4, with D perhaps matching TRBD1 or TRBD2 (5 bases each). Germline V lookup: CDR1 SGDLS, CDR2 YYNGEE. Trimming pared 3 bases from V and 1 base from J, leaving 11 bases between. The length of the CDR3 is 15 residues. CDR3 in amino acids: CASSEGTSAKNIQYF. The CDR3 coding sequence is TGTGCCAGCAGCGAGGGGACCTCGGCCAAAAACATTCAGTACTTC.

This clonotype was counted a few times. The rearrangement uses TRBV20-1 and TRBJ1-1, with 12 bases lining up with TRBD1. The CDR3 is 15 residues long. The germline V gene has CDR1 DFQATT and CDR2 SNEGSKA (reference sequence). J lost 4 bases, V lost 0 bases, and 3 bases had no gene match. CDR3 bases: TGCAGTGCTAGAGATAGGGACAGGGGGCTCACTGAAGCTTTCTTT. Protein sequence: CSARDRDRGLTEAFF.

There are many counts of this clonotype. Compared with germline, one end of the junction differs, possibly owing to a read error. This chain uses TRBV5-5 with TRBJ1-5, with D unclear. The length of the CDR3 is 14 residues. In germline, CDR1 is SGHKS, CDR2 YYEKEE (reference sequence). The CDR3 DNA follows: TGTGCCAGCAGTTTGGACGGGCCTTATCAGCCCCAGCATTTT. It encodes CASSLDGPYQPQHF. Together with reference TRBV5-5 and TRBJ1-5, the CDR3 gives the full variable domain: DAGVTQSPTHLIKTRGQQVTLRCSPISGHKSVSWYQQVLGQGPQFIFQYYEKEERGRGNFPDRFSARQFPNYSSELNVNALLLGDSALYLCASSLDGPYQPQHFGDGTRLSIL.

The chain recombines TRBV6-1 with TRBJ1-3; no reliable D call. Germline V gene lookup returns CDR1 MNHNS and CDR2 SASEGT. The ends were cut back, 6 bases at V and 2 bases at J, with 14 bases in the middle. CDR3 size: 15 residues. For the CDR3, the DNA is TGTGCCAGCAGCCGCGAATCAGTCGCTGGAAACACCATATATTTT. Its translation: CASSRESVAGNTIYF.

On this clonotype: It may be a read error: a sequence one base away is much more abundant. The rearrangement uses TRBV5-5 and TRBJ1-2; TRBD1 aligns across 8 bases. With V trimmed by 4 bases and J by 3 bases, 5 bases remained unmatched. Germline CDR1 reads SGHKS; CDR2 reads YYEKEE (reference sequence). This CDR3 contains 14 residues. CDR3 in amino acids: CASSPGGSYYGYTF. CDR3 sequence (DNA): TGTGCCAGCAGCCCAGGGGGCTCCTACTATGGCTACACCTTC.

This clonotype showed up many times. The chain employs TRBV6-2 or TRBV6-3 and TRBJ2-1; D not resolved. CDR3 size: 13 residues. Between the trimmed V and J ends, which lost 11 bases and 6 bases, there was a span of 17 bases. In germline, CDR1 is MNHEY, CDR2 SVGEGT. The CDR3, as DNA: TGTGCCTCCCGCGACTGGCGAGTCAATGAGCAGTTCTTC. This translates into CASRDWRVNEQFF.

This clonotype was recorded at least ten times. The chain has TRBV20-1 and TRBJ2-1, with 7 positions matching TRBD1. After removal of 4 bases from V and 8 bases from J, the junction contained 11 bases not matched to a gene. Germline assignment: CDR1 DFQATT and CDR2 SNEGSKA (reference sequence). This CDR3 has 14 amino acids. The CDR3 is CSAMNRGGVHEQFF. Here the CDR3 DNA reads TGCAGTGCTATGAACAGGGGCGGCGTCCATGAGCAGTTCTTC.

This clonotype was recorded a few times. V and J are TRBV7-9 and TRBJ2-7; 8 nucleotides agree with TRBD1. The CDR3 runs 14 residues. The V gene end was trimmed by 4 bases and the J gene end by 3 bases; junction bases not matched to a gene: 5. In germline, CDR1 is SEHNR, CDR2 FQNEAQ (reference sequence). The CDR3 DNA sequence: TGTGCCAGCAGCTCGGGACAGGTCCTCTACGAGCAGTACTTC. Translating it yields CASSSGQVLYEQYF.

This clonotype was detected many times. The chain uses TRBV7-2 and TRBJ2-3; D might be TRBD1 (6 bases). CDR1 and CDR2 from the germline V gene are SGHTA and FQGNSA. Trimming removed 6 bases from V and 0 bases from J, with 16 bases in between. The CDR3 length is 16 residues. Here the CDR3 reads CASSKPGDPSTDTQYF. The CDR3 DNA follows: TGTGCCAGCAGTAAACCAGGGGACCCTAGCACAGATACGCAGTATTTT.

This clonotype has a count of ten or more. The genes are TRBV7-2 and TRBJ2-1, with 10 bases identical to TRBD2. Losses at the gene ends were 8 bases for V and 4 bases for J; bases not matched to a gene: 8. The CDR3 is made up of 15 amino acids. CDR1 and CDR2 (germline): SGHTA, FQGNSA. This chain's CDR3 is CASVHSAGGYNEQFF. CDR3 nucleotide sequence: TGTGCCAGCGTTCACTCAGCGGGAGGGTACAATGAGCAGTTCTTC.

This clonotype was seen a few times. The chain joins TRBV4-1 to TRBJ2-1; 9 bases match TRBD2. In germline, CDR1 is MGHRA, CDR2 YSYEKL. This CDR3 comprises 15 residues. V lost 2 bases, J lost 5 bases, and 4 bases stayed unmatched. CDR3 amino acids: CASSQWGLANNEQFF. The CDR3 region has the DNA TGCGCCAGCAGCCAATGGGGACTAGCCAACAATGAGCAGTTCTTC.

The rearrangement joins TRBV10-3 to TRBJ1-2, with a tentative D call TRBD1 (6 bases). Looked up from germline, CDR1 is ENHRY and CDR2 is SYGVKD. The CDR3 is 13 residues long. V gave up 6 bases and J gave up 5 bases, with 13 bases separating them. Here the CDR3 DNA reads TGTGCCATCAGCACCGACAGGTTTTATGGCTACACCTTC. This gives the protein CAISTDRFYGYTF.